This T cell receptor beta chain originates from a study of metastatic and nonmetastatic thyroid tumors. Whole-study results and caveats: Malignant thyroid tumors reportedly had TCR beta diversity that was significantly higher than in benign nodules, in blood and tumor.

The entire patient cohort was treatment-naive prior to thyroid surgery. Under the authors' procedure: Building a distant-metastasis classifier for papillary thyroid cancer drew on CDR3 differences across clinicopathological groups. MiXCR reprocessed the PCR reads for TCRdb. TCRdb's processing, not the authors', yielded these V and J calls. The top ten clones hold under 25% of a sample with about 22,000 clones, approximately 16% of them seen once. In this sample, this clone turned up many times. What it binds is unknown. The germline CDR1 and CDR2 sequences are LGHDT and YNNKEL (reference sequence). The CDR3 length is 14 residues. Between the trimmed V and J ends, which lost 1 base and 7 bases, there was a span of 10 bases.

The chain has TRBV3-1 and TRBJ1-4; the D is unclear. Sequenced material: blood. The clonotype was recovered from a male donor with papillary thyroid cancer or a benign thyroid nodule (not recorded which). Some clones in this sample may be carry-over from other donors' samples. This CDR3 is CASSQGREGEKLFF. The CDR3, as DNA: TGTGCCAGCAGCCAAGGCCGGGAGGGTGAAAAACTGTTTTTT.